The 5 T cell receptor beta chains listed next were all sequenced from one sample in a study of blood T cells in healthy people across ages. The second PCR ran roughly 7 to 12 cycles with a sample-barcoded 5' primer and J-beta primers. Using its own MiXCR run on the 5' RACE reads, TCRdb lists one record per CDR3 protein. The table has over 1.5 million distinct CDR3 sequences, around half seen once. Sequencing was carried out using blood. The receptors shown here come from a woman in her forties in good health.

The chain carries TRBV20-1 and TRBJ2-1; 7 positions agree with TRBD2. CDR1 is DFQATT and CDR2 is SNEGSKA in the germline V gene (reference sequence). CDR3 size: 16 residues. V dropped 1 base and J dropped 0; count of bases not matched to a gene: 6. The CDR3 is CSARGVAGFSYNEQFF. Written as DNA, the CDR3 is TGCAGTGCTAGAGGTGTAGCGGGTTTCTCCTACAATGAGCAGTTCTTC.

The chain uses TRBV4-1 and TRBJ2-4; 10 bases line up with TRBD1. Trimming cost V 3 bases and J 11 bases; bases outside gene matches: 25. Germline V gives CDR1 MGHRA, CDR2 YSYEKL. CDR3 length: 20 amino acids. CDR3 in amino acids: CASSQRSGTGVGEVVNVQYF. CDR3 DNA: TGCGCCAGCAGCCAGAGGTCCGGGACAGGGGTGGGGGAGGTGGTCAACGTTCAGTACTTC.

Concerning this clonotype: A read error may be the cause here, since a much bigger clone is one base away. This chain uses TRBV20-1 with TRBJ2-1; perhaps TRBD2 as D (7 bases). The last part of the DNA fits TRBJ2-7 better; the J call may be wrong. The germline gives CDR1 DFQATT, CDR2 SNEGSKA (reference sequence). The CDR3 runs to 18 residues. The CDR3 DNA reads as TGCAGTGCTAGAGGGTCAGGGGTGAGCGGGGTTACCTACAATGAGCAGTACTTC. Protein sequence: CSARGSGVSGVTYNEQYF.

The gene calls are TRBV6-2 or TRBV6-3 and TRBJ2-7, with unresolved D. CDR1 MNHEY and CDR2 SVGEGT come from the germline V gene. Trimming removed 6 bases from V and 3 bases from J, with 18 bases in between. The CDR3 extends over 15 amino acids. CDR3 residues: CASSSYPDGYYEQYF. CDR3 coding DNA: TGTGCCAGCAGCTCCTACCCTGATGGGTACTACGAGCAGTACTTC.

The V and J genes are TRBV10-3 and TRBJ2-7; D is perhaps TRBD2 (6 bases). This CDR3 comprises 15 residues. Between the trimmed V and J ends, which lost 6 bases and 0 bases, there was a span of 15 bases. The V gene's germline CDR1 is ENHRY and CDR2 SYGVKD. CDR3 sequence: CAIRPFGGDSYEQYF. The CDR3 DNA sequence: TGTGCCATCAGGCCTTTCGGCGGGGACTCCTACGAGCAGTACTTC.